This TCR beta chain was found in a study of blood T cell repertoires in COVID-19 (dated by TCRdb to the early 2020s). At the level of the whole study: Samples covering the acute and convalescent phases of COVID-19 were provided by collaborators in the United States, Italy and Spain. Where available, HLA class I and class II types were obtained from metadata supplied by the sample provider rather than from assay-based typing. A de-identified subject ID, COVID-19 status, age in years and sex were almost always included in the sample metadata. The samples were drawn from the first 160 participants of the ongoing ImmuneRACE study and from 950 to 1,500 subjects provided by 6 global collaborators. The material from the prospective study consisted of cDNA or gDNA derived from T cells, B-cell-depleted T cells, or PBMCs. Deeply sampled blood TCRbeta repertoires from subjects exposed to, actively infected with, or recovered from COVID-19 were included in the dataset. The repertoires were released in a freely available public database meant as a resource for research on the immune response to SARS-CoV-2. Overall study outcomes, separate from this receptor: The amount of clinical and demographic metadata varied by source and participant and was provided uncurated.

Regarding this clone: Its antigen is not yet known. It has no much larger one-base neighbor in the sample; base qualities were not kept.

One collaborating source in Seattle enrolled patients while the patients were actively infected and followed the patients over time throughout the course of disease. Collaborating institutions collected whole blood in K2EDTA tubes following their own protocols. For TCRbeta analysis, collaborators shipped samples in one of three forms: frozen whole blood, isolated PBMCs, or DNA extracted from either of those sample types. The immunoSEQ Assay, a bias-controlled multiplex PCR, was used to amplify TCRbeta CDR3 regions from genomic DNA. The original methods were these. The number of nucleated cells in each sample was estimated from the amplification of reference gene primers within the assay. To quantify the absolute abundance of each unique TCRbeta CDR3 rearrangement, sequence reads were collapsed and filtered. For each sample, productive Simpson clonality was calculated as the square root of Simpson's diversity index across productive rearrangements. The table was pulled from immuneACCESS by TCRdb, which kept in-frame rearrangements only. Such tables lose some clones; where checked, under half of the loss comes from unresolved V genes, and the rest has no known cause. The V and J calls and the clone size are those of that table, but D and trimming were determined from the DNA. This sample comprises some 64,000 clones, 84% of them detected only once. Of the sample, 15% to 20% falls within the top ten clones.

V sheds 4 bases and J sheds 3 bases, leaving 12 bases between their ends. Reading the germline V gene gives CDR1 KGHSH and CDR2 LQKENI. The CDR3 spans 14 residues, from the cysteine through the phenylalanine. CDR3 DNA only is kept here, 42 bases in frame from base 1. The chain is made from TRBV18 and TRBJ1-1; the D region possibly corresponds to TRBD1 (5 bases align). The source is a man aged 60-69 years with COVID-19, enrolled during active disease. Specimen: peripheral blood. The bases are TGTGCCAGCTCACAGGGGCCTAGGGACACTGAAGCTTTCTTT. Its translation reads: CASSQGPRDTEAFF.